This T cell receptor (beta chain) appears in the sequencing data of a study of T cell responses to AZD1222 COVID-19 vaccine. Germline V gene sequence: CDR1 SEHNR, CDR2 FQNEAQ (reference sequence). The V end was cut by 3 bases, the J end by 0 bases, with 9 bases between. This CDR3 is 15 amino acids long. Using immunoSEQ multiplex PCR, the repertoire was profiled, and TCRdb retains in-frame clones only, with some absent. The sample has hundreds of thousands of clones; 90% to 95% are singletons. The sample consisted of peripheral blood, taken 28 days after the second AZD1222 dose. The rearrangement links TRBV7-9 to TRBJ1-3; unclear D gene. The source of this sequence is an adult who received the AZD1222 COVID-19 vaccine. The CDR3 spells CASSFPIASGNTIYF. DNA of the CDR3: TGTGCCAGCAGCTTCCCGATCGCCTCTGGAAACACCATATATTTT.